The 30 T cell receptor beta chains below were found in one sample sequenced in a study of neoadjuvant anti-PD-1 for oral cavity cancer. Method: immunoSEQ multiplex PCR; TCRdb's copy keeps in-frame clones and lacks some. This sample has more than 15,000 clones, with about 69% found just once. The sample in question was PBMCs, obtained before nivolumab (anti-PD-1) treatment. These receptors all stem from a person between 40 and 85 years old with oral cavity squamous cell carcinoma.

The table lists this clone with a few counts. The rearrangement joins TRBV28 to TRBJ2-7, with unresolved D. Looked up from germline, CDR1 is MDHEN and CDR2 is SYDVKM. The CDR3 sequence is 14 residues long. V was shortened by 6 bases and J by 7 bases, with 19 bases between the two germline ends. CDR3 protein: CASRNPGPLEEQYF. CDR3 sequence (DNA): TGTGCCAGCAGAAATCCGGGCCCATTGGAGGAGCAGTACTTC.

This clone was counted between two and nine times. V is TRBV2 and J is TRBJ2-1, with TRBD2 matching 11 bases. The trim removed 6 bases at V and 6 bases at J, leaving 10 bases unmatched. CDR1 is SNHLY and CDR2 is FYNNEI in the germline V gene. This CDR3 has 16 residues. The CDR3 here is CASSPMTGTSGNEQFF. CDR3 DNA: TGTGCCAGCAGCCCCATGACCGGGACTAGCGGCAATGAGCAGTTCTTC.

The V gene is TRBV7-3, the J gene TRBJ2-6; unclear D gene. Deletions cut 2 bases from V and 2 bases from J, with 10 bases between. This CDR3 is built from 16 residues. Germline V CDR1 and CDR2: SGHTA, FQGTGA. The CDR3 protein is CASSLPTPTGANVLTF. Written as DNA, the CDR3 is TGTGCCAGCAGCTTACCCACACCCACTGGGGCCAACGTCCTGACTTTC.

This sequence joins TRBV29-1 and TRBJ2-5; unclear D gene. Germline V gene data show CDR1 as SQVTM and CDR2 as ANQGSEA. CDR3 length: 13 residues. Trimming took off 4 bases at V and 5 bases at J, with 14 bases between the two ends. The CDR3 region has the DNA TGCAGCGTTGGCGGAGCGTTCGGGGAGACCCAGTACTTC. Amino acid sequence: CSVGGAFGETQYF.

The chain couples TRBV29-1 to TRBJ2-7; no firm D call. Trimming stripped 4 bases from V and 0 bases from J, with 10 bases between. This CDR3 region has 13 residues. The germline CDR1 and CDR2 sequences are SQVTM and ANQGSEA. The CDR3 coding sequence is TGCAGCGTTGGAGACGCTAGCTCCTACGAGCAGTACTTC. It translates to CSVGDASSYEQYF.

The CDR3 region has the DNA TGCGCCACCCGTTCGGGACTAGCGGGGGCCTACGAGCAGTACTTC. It is translated as CATRSGLAGAYEQYF. The chain joins TRBV4-1 to TRBJ2-7; TRBD2 agrees at 14 bases. Looked up from germline, CDR1 is MGHRA and CDR2 is YSYEKL. J was trimmed by 2 bases and V by 10 bases; bases with no gene match: 7. This CDR3 comprises 15 residues.

This rearrangement joins TRBV7-9 to TRBJ2-7; D remains unclear. V was shortened by 4 bases and J by 1 base, with 8 bases between the two germline ends. The CDR3 loop spans 13 amino acids. Germline CDR1 reads SEHNR; CDR2 reads FQNEAQ (reference sequence). CDR3 bases: TGTGCCAGCAGCTCCCTTACGTCCTACGAGCAGTACTTC. Protein product: CASSSLTSYEQYF. Together with reference TRBV7-9 and TRBJ2-7, the CDR3 gives the full variable domain: DTGVSQNPRHKITKRGQNVTFRCDPISEHNRLYWYRQTLGQGPEFLTYFQNEAQLEKSRLLSDRFSAERPKGSFSTLEIQRTEQGDSAMYLCASSSLTSYEQYFGPGTRLTVT.

The chain combines TRBV2 with TRBJ2-1, with 7 bases aligning to TRBD2. There are 15 residues in the CDR3. After removal of 6 bases from V and 5 bases from J, the junction contained 10 bases not matched to a gene. Germline V gene sequence: CDR1 SNHLY, CDR2 FYNNEI. The CDR3: CASRDPLAADNEQFF. CDR3 sequence (DNA): TGTGCCAGCAGAGACCCGCTAGCGGCGGACAATGAGCAGTTCTTC.

The genes are TRBV5-6 and TRBJ1-1, with D possibly being TRBD1 (6 bases). From germline, CDR1 is SGHDT and CDR2 YYEEEE. This CDR3 region has 14 residues. Trimming took 4 bases from V and 3 from J, leaving 13 bases between them. CDR3 nucleotides: TGTGCCAGCAGCCCAGGGGTGCGGTACACTGAAGCTTTCTTT. Translated: CASSPGVRYTEAFF.

The V call is TRBV14, the J call TRBJ1-2; D is unclear. This CDR3 has 14 amino acids. The germline V and J ends were trimmed by 2 bases and 7 bases, with 14 bases remaining between them. The V gene's germline CDR1 is SGHDN and CDR2 FVKESK. The CDR3 nucleotides are TGTGCCAGCAGCCAATTTGGAATTGCGGCTGGCTACACCTTC. As protein: CASSQFGIAAGYTF.

DNA of the CDR3: TGTGCCAGCAGTTACCGAAATCAGCCCCAGCATTTT. Translation: CASSYRNQPQHF. The V call is TRBV11-3, the J call TRBJ1-5; no reliable D call. The CDR3 consists of 12 residues. V was clipped by 6 bases and J by 4 bases, with 7 bases between them. Germline V gene lookup returns CDR1 SGHNT and CDR2 YENEEA.

The rearrangement uses TRBV6-5 and TRBJ2-1; 10 nucleotides match TRBD2. With 2 bases clipped from V and 4 bases from J, the junction kept 5 bases outside the gene matches. The CDR3 totals 16 residues. Germline V gene data show CDR1 as MNHEY and CDR2 as SVGAGI. The CDR3 DNA reads as TGTGCCAGCAGTTACCAACTAGCGGGGAGGTACAATGAGCAGTTCTTC. As protein: CASSYQLAGRYNEQFF.

This clone was counted a few times. The chain joins TRBV7-9 to TRBJ1-2; 12 nucleotides line up with TRBD1. CDR3 length: 15 amino acids. Germline V gene lookup returns CDR1 SEHNR and CDR2 FQNEAQ (reference sequence). J was trimmed by 3 bases and V by 4 bases; bases with no gene match: 3. CDR3 residues: CASSSGQGADYGYTF. Here the CDR3 DNA reads TGTGCCAGCAGCTCGGGACAGGGGGCTGACTATGGCTACACCTTC.

This sequence joins TRBV7-3 and TRBJ2-3; D is unresolved. CDR3 length: 14 residues. Germline values: CDR1 SGHTA, CDR2 FQGTGA. The V and J ends lost 0 bases and 2 bases respectively, with 6 bases between them. The CDR3 sequence: CASSLTHDTDTQYF. Here the CDR3 DNA reads TGTGCCAGCAGCTTAACACATGACACAGATACGCAGTATTTT.

J is TRBJ2-6 and V is TRBV6-5, with a tentative D call TRBD1 (6 bases). This CDR3 is built from 15 residues. V was trimmed by 6 bases and J by 4 bases, leaving 13 bases between them. CDR1 is MNHEY and CDR2 is SVGAGI in the germline V gene. CDR3 sequence: CASRTTGPGANVLTF. The CDR3, as DNA: TGTGCCAGCAGGACCACAGGGCCCGGGGCCAACGTCCTGACTTTC.

This chain joins TRBV5-4 and TRBJ2-1; D might be TRBD1 (6 bases). Germline values: CDR1 SGHNT, CDR2 YYREEE (reference sequence). Trimming shortened V by 0 bases and J by 10 bases, and 11 bases separated the two germline ends. This CDR3 is 13 amino acids long. CDR3 protein: CASSLVGQPEQFF. As DNA, the CDR3 is TGTGCCAGCAGCTTGGTTGGACAGCCGGAGCAGTTCTTC. The whole variable domain, remainder taken from reference TRBV5-4 and TRBJ2-1, is ETGVTQSPTHLIKTRGQQVTLRCSSQSGHNTVSWYQQALGQGPQFIFQYYREEENGRGNFPPRFSGLQFPNYSSELNVNALELDDSALYLCASSLVGQPEQFFGPGTRLTVL.

The chain carries TRBV9 and TRBJ2-3, with D perhaps matching TRBD2 (6 bases). In germline, CDR1 is SGDLS, CDR2 YYNGEE. Trimming pared 5 bases from V and 5 bases from J, leaving 18 bases between. The CDR3 contains 15 residues. CDR3 region: CASSQNWGVGDTQYF. The CDR3 nucleotides read TGTGCCAGCAGTCAAAACTGGGGGGTCGGAGATACGCAGTATTTT.

This clone was recorded only once. The rearrangement uses TRBV9 and TRBJ2-2; D gene ambiguous. Germline lookup yields CDR1 SGDLS and CDR2 YYNGEE. The V and J ends lost 3 bases and 2 bases respectively, with 14 bases between them. The CDR3 spans 16 residues. CDR3: CASSALGNTNTGELFF. The CDR3 DNA reads TGTGCCAGCAGCGCCCTGGGGAACACTAACACCGGGGAGCTGTTTTTT.

V gene TRBV5-4 combines with J gene TRBJ2-5; 8 nucleotides align to TRBD1. Germline CDR1 and CDR2: SGHNT and YYREEE (reference sequence). The ends lost 3 bases at V and 5 bases at J; junction bases unmatched: 9. The CDR3 length is 15 residues. CDR3 sequence: CASSSQGAGGETQYF. The CDR3, as DNA: TGTGCCAGCAGCTCGCAGGGGGCAGGAGGGGAGACCCAGTACTTC. Looking up the rest from reference TRBV5-4 and TRBJ2-5 gives the full variable domain: ETGVTQSPTHLIKTRGQQVTLRCSSQSGHNTVSWYQQALGQGPQFIFQYYREEENGRGNFPPRFSGLQFPNYSSELNVNALELDDSALYLCASSSQGAGGETQYFGPGTRLLVL.

This clone has only a few counts. V is TRBV27 and J is TRBJ1-1, with D perhaps matching TRBD1 (6 bases). The CDR3 loop spans 17 amino acids. The V and J ends lost 5 bases and 0 bases respectively, with 19 bases between them. Germline lookup yields CDR1 MNHEY and CDR2 SMNVEV (reference sequence). The CDR3 spells CASSPSGTPRLNTEAFF. In nucleotides, the CDR3 is TGTGCCAGCAGTCCGTCCGGGACACCACGGCTGAACACTGAAGCTTTCTTT.

With regard to this clone: Other nucleotide sequences in the sample specify the same CDR3. The CDR3 sequence is CAWSVGGGTEAFF. The CDR3 DNA is TGTGCCTGGAGTGTAGGAGGGGGCACTGAAGCTTTCTTT. J is TRBJ1-1 and V is TRBV30, with TRBD1 as a possible D gene (6 bases). The CDR3 sequence is 13 residues long. The V gene's germline CDR1 is GTSNPN and CDR2 SVGIG (reference sequence). The V gene lost 0 bases and the J gene lost 4 bases, with 9 bases spanning the gap.

The V call is TRBV19, the J call TRBJ2-7, with 9 bases that match TRBD2. The trim removed 3 bases at V and 0 bases at J, leaving 0 bases unmatched. Germline CDR1 reads LNHDA; CDR2 reads SQIVND (reference sequence). The CDR3 totals 14 residues. CDR3 DNA: TGTGCCAGTAGTATGCGGGAGGGCTCCTACGAGCAGTACTTC. As protein: CASSMREGSYEQYF.

The chain recombines TRBV5-1 with TRBJ2-7; D not certain. The ends were cut back, 0 bases at V and 3 bases at J, with 13 bases in the middle. The CDR3 loop spans 15 amino acids. Germline loops: CDR1 SGHRS, CDR2 YFSETQ. CDR3 coding DNA: TGCGCCAGCAGCTTGGACTGGTTAGCAGGCTACGAGCAGTACTTC. Protein product: CASSLDWLAGYEQYF.

This chain uses TRBV5-6 with TRBJ1-4; D is perhaps TRBD1 (6 bases). Germline CDR1 reads SGHDT; CDR2 reads YYEEEE. V was trimmed by 4 bases and J by 0 bases, leaving 10 bases between them. The CDR3 loop spans 15 amino acids. This CDR3 is CASSGQLPTNEKLFF. The DNA for the CDR3 is TGTGCCAGCAGCGGACAGTTACCAACTAATGAAAAACTGTTTTTT. Full variable domain (outside the CDR3, taken from reference TRBV5-6 and TRBJ1-4): DAGVTQSPTHLIKTRGQQVTLRCSPKSGHDTVSWYQQALGQGPQFIFQYYEEEERQRGNFPDRFSGHQFPNYSSELNVNALLLGDSALYLCASSGQLPTNEKLFFGSGTQLSVL.

This chain links TRBV30 with TRBJ1-1, with 7 bases that match TRBD1. The CDR3 contains 13 residues. Germline V lookup: CDR1 GTSNPN, CDR2 SVGIG (reference sequence). Trimming took 4 bases from V and 0 from J; bases not matched to a gene: 2. The CDR3 is CAWMGQMNTEAFF. In DNA form, the CDR3 reads TGTGCCTGGATGGGACAGATGAACACTGAAGCTTTCTTT.

The chain has TRBV6-5 and TRBJ1-5; 10 bases are shared with TRBD1. Germline CDR1 is MNHEY and CDR2 is SVGAGI. After removal of 6 bases from V and 3 bases from J, the junction contained 5 bases not matched to a gene. This CDR3 has 15 residues. CDR3 in DNA: TGTGCCAGCAGCTCCGACAGGGGGCCCAATCAGCCCCAGCATTTT. Its protein is CASSSDRGPNQPQHF.

The rearrangement joins TRBV9 to TRBJ1-5, with D possibly matching TRBD1 (5 bases). The CDR3 loop spans 13 amino acids. V was shortened by 3 bases and J by 1 base, with 5 bases between the two germline ends. Germline loops: CDR1 SGDLS, CDR2 YYNGEE. The CDR3 sequence: CASSGGSNQPQHF. The CDR3 DNA follows: TGTGCCAGCAGCGGGGGGAGCAATCAGCCCCAGCATTTT.

The genes are TRBV2 and TRBJ1-2, with D possibly TRBD1 on 5 matching bases. Trimming removed 2 bases at V and 8 bases at J, with 9 bases between. The CDR3 contains 12 residues. Germline assignment: CDR1 SNHLY and CDR2 FYNNEI. The CDR3 region is CASSELQGGYTF. CDR3 in DNA: TGTGCCAGCAGTGAATTGCAGGGAGGCTACACCTTC.

This clone was seen a few times. V and J are TRBV4-1 and TRBJ2-1, with 8 bases fitting TRBD2. The trim removed 11 bases at V and 8 bases at J, leaving 23 bases unmatched. The germline V gene has CDR1 MGHRA and CDR2 YSYEKL. The CDR3 is 17 amino acids. CDR3 amino acids: CAAPGLVGGGPGDEQFF. CDR3 sequence (DNA): TGCGCCGCTCCGGGACTAGTAGGCGGCGGCCCCGGGGATGAGCAGTTCTTC.

The chain employs TRBV10-3 and TRBJ1-1; D call uncertain. The CDR3 covers 13 residues. CDR1 ENHRY and CDR2 SYGVKD come from the germline V gene. The V end lost 4 bases, the J end lost 11 bases, and 17 bases lay between the germline ends. Here the CDR3 DNA reads TGTGCCATCAGTGGGAGGTGGGCCCTGGACGCTTTCTTT. It yields the protein CAISGRWALDAFF.